A single TCR beta chain is shown here with its context. Its antigen is not identified. Subsets obtained from CD4+ cells comprised CD45RA+ naive and CD45RA-negative memory cells. The data belong to a study of shared clonotypes between healthy human individuals. The CDR3 length is 16 residues. CDR1 and CDR2 (germline): MNHNS, SASEGT. The ends were cut back, 3 bases at V and 7 bases at J, with 18 bases in the middle. Study-wide results and limits: A limitation of the genetic and exposure-history diversity represented arose from few donors. Larger estimated richness was generally recorded for naive subsets relative to memory subsets.

The assay was immunoSEQ multiplex PCR, and TCRdb's table has in-frame clones only and misses some. The table lists 330,000 or so clones, 74% of them singletons. This clonotype was obtained from a man aged 30 to 39 in good health. Sequencing was carried out using memory CD4+ T cells sorted from blood. Subset reported: CD45RA-negative fraction. The genes are TRBV6-1 and TRBJ2-2; the D gene is possibly TRBD1 (5 bases). The CDR3 region has the DNA TGTGCCAGCAGTGATAGGGGCCTTTTCAGCCGCGGGGAGCTGTTTTTT. This translates into CASSDRGLFSRGELFF.